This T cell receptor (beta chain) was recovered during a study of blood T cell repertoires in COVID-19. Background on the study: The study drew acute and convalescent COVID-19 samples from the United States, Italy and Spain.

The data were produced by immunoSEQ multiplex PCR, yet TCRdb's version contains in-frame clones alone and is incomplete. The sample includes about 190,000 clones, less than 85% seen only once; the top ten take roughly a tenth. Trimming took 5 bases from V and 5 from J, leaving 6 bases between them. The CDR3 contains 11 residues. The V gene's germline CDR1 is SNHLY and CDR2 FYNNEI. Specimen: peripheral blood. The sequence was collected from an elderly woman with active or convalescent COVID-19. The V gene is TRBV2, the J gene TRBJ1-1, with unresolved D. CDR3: CASSQVTEAFF. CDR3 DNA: TGTGCCAGCAGTCAAGTAACTGAAGCTTTCTTT.